What follows are 29 T cell receptor beta chains derived from one specimen sequenced in a study of blood T cell repertoires in COVID-19. Clones were sequenced by immunoSEQ multiplex PCR, and TCRdb holds only the in-frame ones, with some missing. The sample comprises about 250,000 clones, roughly 81% of which are singletons, and about 4% rests with the top ten. Material for sequencing was peripheral blood. The source is a man aged 50-60 years with acute or convalescent COVID-19.

The CDR3 bases are TGCGCCACTACGGTTGGTGGGGGACAGGGGGCTAATGAGCAGTTCTTC. As protein: CATTVGGGQGANEQFF. The chain has TRBV5-1 and TRBJ2-1, with TRBD1 identical over 12 bases. The length of the CDR3 is 16 residues. The junction had 14 bases not matched to a gene; V was cut back by 9 bases and J by 7 bases. CDR1 is SGHRS and CDR2 is YFSETQ in the germline V gene.

The rearrangement uses TRBV21-1 and TRBJ1-1; the table calls TRBD1, which could not be checked here. TRBV21-1 is a recognized pseudogene. The CDR3 totals 22 residues. CDR3 region: CASSKVESKPEQQGMVDTEAFF. CDR3 DNA: TGTGCCAGCAGCAAAGTAGAAAGTAAACCAGAACAACAGGGGATGGTAGACACTGAAGCTTTCTTT.

This clone was seen a handful of times. CDR3 bases: TGTGCCAGCAGCTTGGACAGGGCAGACCAGCCCCAGCATTTT. Translated: CASSLDRADQPQHF. This chain uses TRBV5-5 with TRBJ1-5, with D possibly TRBD1 on 6 matching bases. Trimming removed 0 bases at V and 7 bases at J, with 11 bases between. Germline values: CDR1 SGHKS, CDR2 YYEKEE (reference sequence). This CDR3 contains 14 residues.

The V call is TRBV6-2 or TRBV6-3, the J call TRBJ2-7, with 7 bases aligning to TRBD2. Trimming at V came to 3 bases and at J to 2 bases, leaving 10 bases not matched to a gene. The CDR3 covers 16 residues. Germline V gene sequence: CDR1 MNHEY, CDR2 SVGEGT. The CDR3 here is CASSYTSPAGAYEQYF. The CDR3 DNA sequence: TGTGCCAGCAGTTATACTTCCCCGGCGGGAGCCTACGAGCAGTACTTC.

The chain recombines TRBV12-3 or TRBV12-4 with TRBJ2-7; D perhaps matches TRBD1 (6 bases). Trimming removed 4 bases from V and 6 bases from J, with 10 bases in between. This CDR3 comprises 12 residues. The CDR3 coding sequence is TGTGCCAGCAGTTCCAGGGGTTCCGAGCAGTACTTC. It specifies CASSSRGSEQYF.

V gene TRBV2 combines with J gene TRBJ2-5, with 7 bases that match TRBD2. Per germline, CDR1 SNHLY and CDR2 FYNNEI. The CDR3 extends over 15 amino acids. V was clipped by 2 bases and J by 3 bases; unmatched bases: 6. The CDR3 reads CASSESPAGEETQYF. CDR3 bases: TGTGCCAGCAGTGAAAGTCCCGCGGGGGAAGAGACCCAGTACTTC.

As concerns this clone: At the DNA level, this CDR3 is encoded by other sequences in the same sample as well. This chain links TRBV4-1 with TRBJ2-5; D is possibly TRBD1 (6 bases). This CDR3 comprises 14 residues. V gave up 1 base and J gave up 2 bases, with 8 bases separating them. Germline loops: CDR1 MGHRA, CDR2 YSYEKL. This CDR3 reads CASSQGRGQETQYF. The CDR3 nucleotides read TGCGCCAGCAGCCAAGGCAGGGGTCAAGAGACCCAGTACTTC.

For the CDR3, the DNA is TGTGCCAGCTCCCTCGACAGGGTAGAAGAAAAACTGTTTTTT. It encodes CASSLDRVEEKLFF. This sequence joins TRBV18 and TRBJ1-4; 7 nucleotides match TRBD1. CDR3 length: 14 residues. In germline, CDR1 is KGHSH, CDR2 LQKENI. J was trimmed by 8 bases and V by 6 bases; bases with no gene match: 9.

The gene calls are TRBV6-6 and TRBJ2-5; 8 positions match TRBD2. The V gene end was trimmed by 6 bases and the J gene end by 5 bases; junction bases not matched to a gene: 11. Germline lookup yields CDR1 MNHNY and CDR2 SVGAGI (reference sequence). The CDR3 runs 15 residues. CDR3 sequence reads: CASRYGGASGETQYF. CDR3 sequence (DNA): TGTGCCAGCAGATACGGGGGGGCGTCCGGGGAGACCCAGTACTTC.

The chain couples TRBV7-9 to TRBJ2-3, with 9 positions matching TRBD2. Germline V gene sequence: CDR1 SEHNR, CDR2 FQNEAQ (reference sequence). The ends lost 1 base at V and 0 bases at J; junction bases unmatched: 11. CDR3 length equals 19 residues. CDR3 sequence (DNA): TGTGCCAGCAGCTTAGATGATTGGGCTAGCGGGGCTAGCACAGATACGCAGTATTTT. It codes for CASSLDDWASGASTDTQYF.

The chain carries TRBV5-4 and TRBJ2-3; 9 nucleotides agree with TRBD1. Germline V CDR1 and CDR2: SGHNT, YYREEE (reference sequence). The CDR3 is made up of 15 amino acids. V was pared by 4 bases and J by 5 bases, with 8 bases of the junction left unmatched. Written as DNA, the CDR3 is TGTGCCAGCAGCGTCCGACAGGGGGTTATAGATACGCAGTATTTT. It is translated as CASSVRQGVIDTQYF.

The chain recombines TRBV27 with TRBJ2-2, with TRBD1 identical over 9 bases. The V gene's germline CDR1 is MNHEY and CDR2 SMNVEV (reference sequence). The CDR3 covers 18 residues. Trimming cost V 4 bases and J 0 bases; bases outside gene matches: 9. In DNA form, the CDR3 reads TGTGCCAGCAGTTGGGGGGACAGGGTGTTCTCGAACACCGGGGAGCTGTTTTTT. This translates into CASSWGDRVFSNTGELFF.

CDR3 in DNA: TGTGCCAGCAGGCCTAGCGGGAGTTTATACGAGCAGTACTTC. This encodes CASRPSGSLYEQYF. V usage is TRBV5-4 and J usage is TRBJ2-7; TRBD2 matches 10 bases. With V trimmed by 5 bases and J by 4 bases, 6 bases remained unmatched. CDR1 is SGHNT, CDR2 YYREEE, per germline (reference sequence). This CDR3 contains 14 residues.

The V and J genes are TRBV11-2 and TRBJ1-4; weak D call: TRBD1 (6 bases). CDR1 and CDR2 from the germline V gene are SGHAT and FQNNGV. With 5 bases removed from V and 10 bases from J, the gap between germline ends came to 20 bases. This CDR3 has 15 amino acids. CDR3: CASSPLGGRGGKLFF. CDR3 nucleotide sequence: TGTGCCAGCAGCCCCCTCGGGGGGCGAGGGGGAAAACTGTTTTTT.

Notes on this clone: The same CDR3 is also encoded by other DNA sequences in this sample. The V call is TRBV6-5, the J call TRBJ1-6; tentatively, D is TRBD1 (6 bases). The CDR3 is made up of 15 amino acids. Trimming took 0 bases from V and 9 from J, leaving 12 bases between them. Germline V lookup: CDR1 MNHEY, CDR2 SVGAGI. The CDR3 nucleotides read TGTGCCAGCAGTTACTCGAATCAGGGGCGTTCACCCCTCCACTTT. Residues: CASSYSNQGRSPLHF.

J is TRBJ1-3 and V is TRBV7-9; D is unresolved. The CDR3 is 14 residues long. CDR1 and CDR2 from the germline V gene are SEHNR and FQNEAQ (reference sequence). With 5 bases removed from V and 4 bases from J, the gap between germline ends came to 12 bases. The CDR3 sequence is CASSLGGSGNTIYF. CDR3 sequence (DNA): TGTGCCAGCAGCCTGGGAGGATCAGGAAACACCATATATTTT.

This chain connects TRBV7-9 to TRBJ1-1; 8 nucleotides align to TRBD1. In germline, CDR1 is SEHNR, CDR2 FQNEAQ (reference sequence). V lost 5 bases to trimming and J lost 4 bases; unmatched junction nucleotides: 6. The CDR3 is 14 residues long. CDR3 region: CASSKDREGTEAFF. The CDR3 DNA reads TGTGCCAGCAGCAAGGACAGGGAGGGCACTGAAGCTTTCTTT.

This clone was seen only a few times. The chain recombines TRBV25-1 with TRBJ1-1; D not certain. Per germline, CDR1 MGHDK and CDR2 SYGVNS. The CDR3 runs to 14 residues. With 3 bases removed from V and 1 base from J, the gap between germline ends came to 9 bases. CDR3 DNA sequence: TGTGCCAGCAGTGATGGTCCACAGAACACTGAAGCTTTCTTT. The encoded protein is CASSDGPQNTEAFF.

This chain joins TRBV5-5 and TRBJ1-2, with D hard to call. The CDR3 length is 13 residues. Germline V gene sequence: CDR1 SGHKS, CDR2 YYEKEE (reference sequence). Trimming shortened V by 4 bases and J by 7 bases, and 14 bases separated the two germline ends. Here the CDR3 reads CASSPSGLSGYTF. CDR3 sequence (DNA): TGTGCCAGCAGCCCCAGCGGGTTGAGTGGCTACACCTTC.

The chain links TRBV10-1 to TRBJ2-3, with D tentatively TRBD2 (5 bases). The V end was cut by 8 bases, the J end by 5 bases, with 14 bases between. The CDR3 contains 13 residues. Germline loops: CDR1 WNHNN, CDR2 SYGVQD (reference sequence). The CDR3 here is CASGGLRQDTQYF. The CDR3 DNA is TGCGCCAGCGGAGGCTTGAGGCAAGATACGCAGTATTTT.

Comment on this clone: Other DNA variants within this sample encode the same CDR3. This chain uses TRBV9 with TRBJ2-2; a possible D gene is TRBD2 (5 bases). V shed 0 bases and J shed 2 bases, with 5 bases lying between them. The germline CDR1 and CDR2 sequences are SGDLS and YYNGEE. The CDR3 totals 14 residues. The CDR3 DNA reads TGTGCCAGCAGCGTAGCGGGAAACACCGGGGAGCTGTTTTTT. This encodes CASSVAGNTGELFF.

The chain has TRBV6-5 and TRBJ2-7; no firm D call. Per germline, CDR1 MNHEY and CDR2 SVGAGI. The ends were cut back, 6 bases at V and 2 bases at J, with 8 bases in the middle. This CDR3 has 12 residues. The CDR3 here is CASSHSAYEQYF. The CDR3 nucleotides are TGTGCCAGCAGCCACAGTGCCTACGAGCAGTACTTC.

The chain carries TRBV7-8 and TRBJ1-2, with D possibly TRBD1 on 6 matching bases. V lost 7 bases to trimming and J lost 1 base, with 10 bases between them. The CDR3 contains 13 residues. In germline, CDR1 is SGHVS, CDR2 FQNEAQ. The CDR3 spells CASNQGINYGYTF. CDR3 nucleotides: TGTGCCAGCAACCAGGGGATTAACTATGGCTACACCTTC.

The CDR3 nucleotides are TGTGCCAGCTCACGACAGGGTCGCACCGGGGAGCTGTTTTTT. Protein sequence: CASSRQGRTGELFF. The gene calls are TRBV18 and TRBJ2-2, with TRBD1 matching 7 bases. Per germline, CDR1 KGHSH and CDR2 LQKENI. The ends lost 4 bases at V and 4 bases at J; junction bases unmatched: 3. The CDR3 runs 14 residues.

This chain connects TRBV5-1 to TRBJ1-1, with 7 nucleotides matching TRBD1. Germline CDR1 SGHRS, CDR2 YFSETQ. The CDR3 is 14 amino acids. Unmatched junction bases numbered 1, after V lost 1 base and J lost 1 base. The CDR3 spells CASSLQGGNTEAFF. CDR3 DNA: TGCGCCAGCAGCTTGCAGGGGGGGAACACTGAAGCTTTCTTT.

This chain joins TRBV11-3 and TRBJ2-1; D call uncertain. The CDR3 consists of 14 residues. From germline, CDR1 is SGHNT and CDR2 YENEEA. Trimming removed 1 base from V and 10 bases from J, with 14 bases in between. The CDR3 DNA sequence: TGTGCCAGCAGCTTAGTGAGCTCCCAATGGGAGCAGTTCTTC. Translated, it gives CASSLVSSQWEQFF.

This clone was found a few times. The V call is TRBV27, the J call TRBJ1-2, with D perhaps TRBD1 (6 bases). Germline V lookup: CDR1 MNHEY, CDR2 SMNVEV (reference sequence). Trimming shortened V by 1 base and J by 5 bases, and 14 bases separated the two germline ends. This CDR3 contains 15 residues. The CDR3 nucleotides are TGTGCCAGCAGTTTATTCGCAGGGGTGGAGTATGGCTACACCTTC. Residues: CASSLFAGVEYGYTF.

The gene calls are TRBV18 and TRBJ1-5; tentative D call: TRBD1 (5 bases). Trimming removed 1 base at V and 7 bases at J, with 23 bases between. CDR1 and CDR2 (germline): KGHSH, LQKENI. The CDR3 is made up of 18 amino acids. The CDR3 protein is CASSPQFLGQTNQQPQHF. The CDR3 region has the DNA TGTGCCAGCTCACCACAGTTTCTAGGACAAACTAATCAACAGCCCCAGCATTTT.

The gene calls are TRBV6-5 and TRBJ1-1; TRBD1 might be the D (6 bases). CDR1 and CDR2 (germline): MNHEY, SVGAGI. Trimming shortened V by 0 bases and J by 0 bases, and 11 bases separated the two germline ends. This CDR3 has 16 residues. For the CDR3, the DNA is TGTGCCAGCAGTTACTCGGGCAGGGGCATGAACACTGAAGCTTTCTTT. Translation gives CASSYSGRGMNTEAFF.